Following are 14 T cell receptor beta chains from one sample sequenced in a study of technical replicates of blood from a few donors (dated by TCRdb to about 2017). The library was built by means of the immunoSEQ multiplex PCR assay. This is the immuneACCESS table as TCRdb keeps it, with only in-frame sequences that have V and J called. A part of the clones is gone; compared with another copy, unresolved V genes explain less than half, and the rest is unexplained. This sample comprises 95,000 or so clones, about 95% of them detected only once. The ten largest clonotypes hold about 0.36% of the sample. Input material: T cells isolated from PBMCs. These receptors were collected from a human donor in good health.

J is TRBJ2-1 and V is TRBV27; D possibly corresponds to TRBD1 (5 bases). This CDR3 region has 14 residues. Germline values: CDR1 MNHEY, CDR2 SMNVEV (reference sequence). The V gene lost 4 bases and the J gene lost 0 bases, with 7 bases spanning the gap. The CDR3 bases are TGTGCCAGCAGTTCCCAGGGCTCCTACAATGAGCAGTTCTTC. Its protein is CASSSQGSYNEQFF.

This chain joins TRBV11-3 and TRBJ2-1; 7 bases are a match to TRBD2. CDR1 is SGHNT and CDR2 is YENEEA in the germline V gene. The CDR3 is made up of 16 amino acids. V shed 2 bases, J shed 0 bases, and the junction held 4 bases outside the gene matches. CDR3 sequence: CASSLSSGSSYNEQFF. CDR3 sequence (DNA): TGTGCCAGCAGCTTATCTAGCGGTAGCTCCTACAATGAGCAGTTCTTC.

V is TRBV6-6 and J is TRBJ1-5, with 7 bases that match TRBD1. The V segment lost 6 bases and the J segment 7 bases; nucleotides outside the gene matches: 9. The CDR3 is 14 amino acids. Germline values: CDR1 MNHNY, CDR2 SVGAGI (reference sequence). The CDR3, as DNA: TGTGCCAGCAGCCTACAGGGGATGAACCAGCCCCAGCATTTT. As protein: CASSLQGMNQPQHF.

The chain recombines TRBV27 with TRBJ2-3; 7 positions match TRBD2. Germline V gene sequence: CDR1 MNHEY, CDR2 SMNVEV (reference sequence). V gave up 2 bases and J gave up 7 bases; unmatched junction bases: 6. There are 14 residues in the CDR3. The CDR3: CASSLAGALNTQYF. DNA for the CDR3: TGTGCCAGCAGTTTAGCGGGAGCGTTAAATACGCAGTATTTT.

This clone was detected only a few times. The chain combines TRBV7-8 with TRBJ2-2; TRBD1 agrees at 9 bases. The CDR3 is made up of 15 amino acids. Germline loops: CDR1 SGHVS, CDR2 FQNEAQ. Trimming at V came to 0 bases and at J to 6 bases, leaving 2 bases not matched to a gene. This CDR3 is CASSLATGGAGELFF. Here the CDR3 DNA reads TGTGCCAGCAGCTTAGCGACAGGGGGGGCCGGGGAGCTGTTTTTT.

The V and J genes are TRBV28 and TRBJ1-4; 10 bases agree with TRBD1. Per germline, CDR1 MDHEN and CDR2 SYDVKM. CDR3 size: 14 residues. The J segment lost 5 bases and the V segment lost 6 bases, leaving 3 bases of the junction unmatched. CDR3 coding DNA: TGTGCCAGCAGGAGGGACAGGGGAAATGAAAAACTGTTTTTT. This sequence encodes CASRRDRGNEKLFF.

The chain joins TRBV27 to TRBJ2-7; D unresolved. Germline lookup yields CDR1 MNHEY and CDR2 SMNVEV (reference sequence). This CDR3 is built from 12 residues. The V and J ends lost 4 bases and 3 bases respectively, with 7 bases between them. The DNA of the CDR3 is TGTGCCAGCAGTTGGTCAGGCTACGAGCAGTACTTC. It yields the protein CASSWSGYEQYF.

J is TRBJ2-1 and V is TRBV7-2; 8 positions match TRBD1. This CDR3 has 16 residues. Losses at the gene ends were 5 bases for V and 0 bases for J; bases not matched to a gene: 6. Germline lookup yields CDR1 SGHTA and CDR2 FQGNSA. The CDR3 loop reads CASSLITGGSYNEQFF. The CDR3 nucleotides are TGTGCCAGCAGCCTAATCACAGGGGGCTCCTACAATGAGCAGTTCTTC.

The chain combines TRBV29-1 with TRBJ1-1; D is undetermined. The CDR3 has 14 residues. V was clipped by 6 bases and J by 4 bases, with 18 bases between them. The germline CDR1 and CDR2 sequences are SQVTM and ANQGSEA. The DNA for the CDR3 is TGCAGCGTCGTCCTTATGTTGGCGGGCACTGAAGCTTTCTTT. Amino acid sequence: CSVVLMLAGTEAFF.

The V call is TRBV28, the J call TRBJ2-3; TRBD2 matches at 11 bases. CDR1 MDHEN and CDR2 SYDVKM come from the germline V gene. The CDR3 has 15 residues. J was trimmed by 3 bases and V by 3 bases; bases with no gene match: 2. CDR3 in amino acids: CASSFTSGSTDTQYF. The CDR3 nucleotides are TGTGCCAGCAGTTTTACTAGCGGGAGTACAGATACGCAGTATTTT.

The rearrangement joins TRBV19 to TRBJ1-1; D perhaps matches TRBD1 (5 bases). V was trimmed by 7 bases and J by 1 base, leaving 19 bases between them. The CDR3 length is 16 residues. CDR1 and CDR2 from the germline V gene are LNHDA and SQIVND (reference sequence). The CDR3 coding sequence is TGTGCCAGTAAATGGATGTTTGGGGGGGAGAACACTGAAGCTTTCTTT. This translates into CASKWMFGGENTEAFF.

CDR3 sequence (DNA): TGTGCCAGCAGCGCCGCCGGGACTAGCGCTTTATTACAAGAGACCCAGTACTTC. Translation gives CASSAAGTSALLQETQYF. The V gene is TRBV7-9, the J gene TRBJ2-5; 10 positions agree with TRBD2. The V segment lost 5 bases and the J segment 2 bases; nucleotides outside the gene matches: 14. CDR1 is SEHNR and CDR2 is FQNEAQ in the germline V gene (reference sequence). This CDR3 region has 18 residues.

The J gene is TRBJ2-1, the V gene TRBV6-5; TRBD2 matches 7 bases. CDR1 and CDR2 (germline): MNHEY, SVGAGI. V lost 2 bases and J lost 5; bases outside the gene matches: 9. CDR3 length: 16 residues. CDR3 amino acids: CASSYGPRGLNNEQFF. CDR3 DNA: TGTGCCAGCAGTTACGGCCCGAGGGGACTAAACAATGAGCAGTTCTTC.

This chain connects TRBV4-3 to TRBJ2-7, with 7 bases that match TRBD1. Trimming took 2 bases from V and 2 from J; bases not matched to a gene: 3. The CDR3 is 14 residues long. CDR1 is LGHNA and CDR2 is YSLEER in the germline V gene. The CDR3 sequence: CASSQYRGTYEQYF. The CDR3 bases are TGCGCCAGCAGCCAATACAGGGGCACCTACGAGCAGTACTTC.